The 6 T cell receptor beta chains below were found in one sample sequenced in a study of T cells after yellow fever vaccination (dated by TCRdb to the late 2010s). The library was prepared using 5' RACE. The instrument was an Illumina HiSeq 2500. TCRdb redid the processing of the public reads, applying fastp at Q25 and MiXCR, and retained in-frame beta chains. Every entry covers one CDR3 protein and lists the most common genes and DNA from its rows. Counted in this sample were over 150,000 distinct CDR3 sequences; about 6% of them appeared once. The ten largest clones take up less than 3.5% of the sample. The treatment or condition tag for this specimen amounts to: live attenuated yellow fever vaccine strain. This sample comprised CD4+ T cells sorted from PBMCs, obtained on the day of the first yellow fever vaccination. The receptors derive from a man younger than 35 who received the YFV17D yellow fever vaccine.

The sample holds many counts of this clonotype. This chain uses TRBV12-3 or TRBV12-4 with TRBJ1-5; TRBD1 is a possible D gene (5 bases). The V and J ends lost 5 bases and 5 bases respectively, with 10 bases between them. The CDR3 is made up of 13 amino acids. The CDR3 protein is CASSGGGHQPQHF. The DNA of the CDR3 is TGTGCCAGCAGTGGGGGAGGGCATCAGCCCCAGCATTTT.

This clonotype was counted ten times or more. The chain recombines TRBV10-3 with TRBJ2-1; D tentatively fits TRBD1 or TRBD2 (6 bases each). The CDR3 runs 14 residues. V was cut by 8 bases and J by 1 base, with 12 bases left in between. The germline gives CDR1 ENHRY, CDR2 SYGVKD. The chain's CDR3 is CAIGGTKSYNEQFF. CDR3 sequence (DNA): TGTGCCATCGGAGGGACAAAGTCCTACAATGAGCAGTTCTTC.

This clonotype was observed at least ten times. This chain links TRBV14 with TRBJ2-5; 7 nucleotides align to TRBD1. The CDR3 extends over 13 amino acids. From germline, CDR1 is SGHDN and CDR2 FVKESK. V shed 4 bases and J 5 bases; nucleotides not matched to a gene: 4. CDR3 in amino acids: CASSRTGEETQYF. The CDR3 nucleotides read TGTGCCAGCAGCCGCACAGGGGAGGAGACCCAGTACTTC.

V usage is TRBV6-5 and J usage is TRBJ2-7; 8 bases match TRBD2. CDR1 is MNHEY, CDR2 SVGAGI, per germline. The CDR3 length is 15 residues. Trimming cost V 5 bases and J 2 bases; bases outside gene matches: 8. CDR3 bases: TGTGCCAGCAGTCTCCGGTTAGCGGGGACCTACGAGCAGTACTTC. Amino acids: CASSLRLAGTYEQYF.

The chain is built from TRBV7-2 and TRBJ1-4, with no clear D. This CDR3 is built from 13 residues. The ends were cut back, 0 bases at V and 7 bases at J, with 6 bases in the middle. From germline, CDR1 is SGHTA and CDR2 FQGNSA. CDR3: CASSLAHTEKLFF. DNA for the CDR3: TGTGCCAGCAGCTTAGCCCATACTGAAAAACTGTTTTTT.

This clonotype was picked up a small number of times. The rearrangement links TRBV10-3 to TRBJ1-1; D unclear. In germline, CDR1 is ENHRY, CDR2 SYGVKD. This CDR3 is built from 15 residues. Trimming left V 6 bases short and J 1 base short, with 15 bases between. Here the CDR3 DNA reads TGTGCCATCAGACCGAACGACGGGCGGAACACTGAAGCTTTCTTT. Its protein product is CAIRPNDGRNTEAFF.